A selection of T cell receptor beta chains follows, all from one sample in a study of T cell responses to AZD1222 COVID-19 vaccine. The data were produced by immunoSEQ multiplex PCR, yet TCRdb's version contains in-frame clones alone and is incomplete. Counted here are about 150,000 clones, under 95% occurring once; the ten biggest clones make up 7.5% to 9.5%. This specimen consisted of peripheral blood, obtained on day 0 of AZD1222 vaccination. Source of these receptors: an adult in good health. The CDR3 runs from the conserved cysteine through the conserved F or W. A D gene is named only where the DNA matches it firmly. Size is omitted from some rows. Given values are once, few, many or a class for expanded clones.

D gene: NA; clone size: NA; CDR3 length: 15; J gene: TRBJ1-1; V gene: TRBV18; CDR3 protein: CASSPMAAENTEAFF; CDR3 DNA: TGTGCCAGCTCACCAATGGCAGCCGAGAACACTGAAGCTTTCTTT
D gene: TRBD1; clone size: NA; CDR3 length: 15; J gene: TRBJ1-2; V gene: TRBV6-5; CDR3 protein: CASSYSKQGANGYTF; CDR3 DNA: TGTGCCAGCAGTTACTCTAAACAGGGGGCAAATGGCTACACCTTC
D gene: NA; clone size: few; CDR3 length: 13; J gene: TRBJ1-5; V gene: TRBV7-2; CDR3 protein: CASSSWSNQPQHF; CDR3 DNA: TGTGCCAGCAGCTCATGGAGCAATCAGCCCCAGCATTTT
D gene: NA; clone size: NA; CDR3 length: 15; J gene: TRBJ1-4; V gene: TRBV27; CDR3 protein: CASSLQGKTNEKLFF; CDR3 DNA: TGTGCCAGCAGTTTACAGGGAAAGACTAATGAAAAACTGTTTTTT
D gene: NA; clone size: NA; CDR3 length: 14; J gene: TRBJ1-1; V gene: TRBV11-3; CDR3 protein: CASSLEVVGTEAFF; CDR3 DNA: TGTGCCAGCAGCTTAGAAGTGGTGGGCACTGAAGCTTTCTTT
D gene: NA; clone size: once; CDR3 length: 14; J gene: TRBJ1-1; V gene: TRBV7-9; CDR3 protein: CASSLAPQNTEAFF; CDR3 DNA: TGTGCCAGCAGCTTAGCGCCACAGAACACTGAAGCTTTCTTT
D gene: NA; clone size: NA; CDR3 length: 15; J gene: TRBJ1-3; V gene: TRBV6-5; CDR3 protein: CASSLDSGSGNTIYF; CDR3 DNA: TGTGCCAGCAGTCTGGACAGCGGCTCTGGAAACACCATATATTTT
D gene: NA; clone size: NA; CDR3 length: 17; J gene: TRBJ1-2; V gene: TRBV27; CDR3 protein: CASSSLDRLNRPYGYTF; CDR3 DNA: TGTGCCAGCAGTTCATTGGACCGATTAAATAGGCCCTATGGCTACACCTTC
D gene: TRBD1; clone size: NA; CDR3 length: 17; J gene: TRBJ2-1; V gene: TRBV7-9; CDR3 protein: CASSHPLQGDFTNEQFF; CDR3 DNA: TGTGCCAGCAGCCATCCCCTACAGGGGGACTTTACCAATGAGCAGTTCTTC
D gene: NA; clone size: once; CDR3 length: 11; J gene: TRBJ1-5; V gene: TRBV12-5; CDR3 protein: CASGLNQPQHF; CDR3 DNA: TGTGCTAGTGGTTTGAATCAGCCCCAGCATTTT
D gene: NA; clone size: few; CDR3 length: 16; J gene: TRBJ2-6; V gene: TRBV2; CDR3 protein: CASSERGGSGANVLTF; CDR3 DNA: TGTGCCAGCAGTGAACGAGGCGGCTCTGGGGCCAACGTCCTGACTTTC
D gene: NA; clone size: NA; CDR3 length: 15; J gene: TRBJ2-2; V gene: TRBV2; CDR3 protein: CASSDQGLVAGELFF; CDR3 DNA: TGTGCCAGCAGTGACCAGGGATTGGTGGCCGGGGAGCTGTTTTTT
D gene: NA; clone size: NA; CDR3 length: 14; J gene: TRBJ1-5; V gene: TRBV6-2/TRBV6-3; CDR3 protein: CASSGPGGNQPQHF; CDR3 DNA: TGTGCCAGCAGCGGACCCGGAGGCAATCAGCCCCAGCATTTT
D gene: NA; clone size: NA; CDR3 length: 14; J gene: TRBJ2-3; V gene: TRBV28; CDR3 protein: CASSFPEGPRTQYF; CDR3 DNA: TGTGCCAGCAGTTTTCCTGAGGGGCCTCGAACGCAGTATTTT
D gene: TRBD1; clone size: NA; CDR3 length: 15; J gene: TRBJ2-1; V gene: TRBV3-1/TRBV3-2; CDR3 protein: CASSQDRGSYNEQFF; CDR3 DNA: TGTGCCAGCAGCCAGGACAGGGGGTCCTACAATGAGCAGTTCTTC
D gene: NA; clone size: NA; CDR3 length: 17; J gene: TRBJ2-7; V gene: TRBV21-1; CDR3 protein: CASTSSYSGDSSYEQYF; CDR3 DNA: TGTGCCAGCACCTCTAGTTATTCGGGGGACAGTTCATACGAGCAGTACTTC
D gene: NA; clone size: NA; CDR3 length: 16; J gene: TRBJ2-5; V gene: TRBV9; CDR3 protein: CASSPRSGTAGETQYF; CDR3 DNA: TGTGCCAGCAGCCCACGGTCCGGGACGGCGGGGGAGACCCAGTACTTC
D gene: NA; clone size: NA; CDR3 length: 14; J gene: TRBJ1-5; V gene: TRBV10-2; CDR3 protein: CASSPPGVGQPQHF; CDR3 DNA: TGCGCCAGCAGTCCTCCAGGGGTGGGCCAGCCCCAGCATTTT
D gene: NA; clone size: few; CDR3 length: 14; J gene: TRBJ2-1; V gene: TRBV9; CDR3 protein: CASSAAASPNEQFF; CDR3 DNA: TGTGCCAGCAGCGCAGCCGCATCGCCAAATGAGCAGTTCTTC
D gene: NA; clone size: NA; CDR3 length: 14; J gene: TRBJ1-1; V gene: TRBV5-1; CDR3 protein: CASSLVRVNTEAFF; CDR3 DNA: TGCGCCAGCAGCTTGGTCAGGGTTAACACTGAAGCTTTCTTT
D gene: NA; clone size: once; CDR3 length: 14; J gene: TRBJ2-3; V gene: TRBV7-3; CDR3 protein: CASSRRGALDTQYF; CDR3 DNA: TGTGCCAGCAGCCGCAGGGGGGCGTTGGATACGCAGTATTTT
D gene: NA; clone size: NA; CDR3 length: 14; J gene: TRBJ1-2; V gene: TRBV6-5; CDR3 protein: CASRNGQRSGGYTF; CDR3 DNA: TGTGCCAGCAGGAACGGCCAGAGGTCTGGTGGCTACACCTTC
D gene: TRBD1; clone size: NA; CDR3 length: 17; J gene: TRBJ1-5; V gene: TRBV7-9; CDR3 protein: CASSLALGQGTNQPQHF; CDR3 DNA: TGTGCCAGCAGCTTAGCGCTGGGACAGGGGACGAATCAGCCCCAGCATTTT
D gene: NA; clone size: few; CDR3 length: 13; J gene: TRBJ1-3; V gene: TRBV19; CDR3 protein: CASNDLSGNTIYF; CDR3 DNA: TGTGCCAGTAACGACCTCTCTGGAAACACCATATATTTT
D gene: NA; clone size: NA; CDR3 length: 11; J gene: TRBJ1-1; V gene: TRBV2; CDR3 protein: CASSWNTEAFF; CDR3 DNA: TGTGCCAGCAGCTGGAACACTGAAGCTTTCTTT
D gene: TRBD2; clone size: NA; CDR3 length: 14; J gene: TRBJ2-3; V gene: TRBV24-1; CDR3 protein: CATSGGGRSDTQYF; CDR3 DNA: TGTGCCACCAGTGGGGGGGGGAGGTCAGATACGCAGTATTTT
D gene: TRBD1; clone size: NA; CDR3 length: 16; J gene: TRBJ1-5; V gene: TRBV30; CDR3 protein: CAWSVAGGGKDQPQHF; CDR3 DNA: TGTGCCTGGAGTGTAGCAGGGGGAGGTAAGGATCAGCCCCAGCATTTT
D gene: NA; clone size: NA; CDR3 length: 14; J gene: TRBJ1-1; V gene: TRBV15; CDR3 protein: CATSRRDTNTEAFF; CDR3 DNA: TGTGCCACCAGCCGCCGGGACACAAACACTGAAGCTTTCTTT
D gene: NA; clone size: NA; CDR3 length: 12; J gene: TRBJ1-2; V gene: TRBV30; CDR3 protein: CAWSIDSWGYTF; CDR3 DNA: TGTGCCTGGAGCATAGACAGTTGGGGCTACACCTTC
D gene: TRBD1; clone size: NA; CDR3 length: 13; J gene: TRBJ1-1; V gene: TRBV4-3; CDR3 protein: CASSPTGGYEAFF; CDR3 DNA: TGCGCCAGCAGCCCCACAGGGGGTTATGAAGCTTTCTTT
D gene: NA; clone size: NA; CDR3 length: 13; J gene: TRBJ1-6; V gene: TRBV7-2; CDR3 protein: CASGAGGNSPLHF; CDR3 DNA: TGTGCCAGTGGGGCCGGCGGGAATTCACCCCTCCACTTT
D gene: NA; clone size: NA; CDR3 length: 14; J gene: TRBJ1-2; V gene: TRBV7-2; CDR3 protein: CASSATGWDYGYTF; CDR3 DNA: TGTGCCAGCAGCGCCACGGGGTGGGACTATGGCTACACCTTC
D gene: NA; clone size: NA; CDR3 length: 16; J gene: TRBJ1-3; V gene: TRBV15; CDR3 protein: CATSRDYRGSGNTIYF; CDR3 DNA: TGTGCCACCAGCAGAGATTATCGTGGCTCTGGAAACACCATATATTTT
D gene: NA; clone size: NA; CDR3 length: 14; J gene: TRBJ2-5; V gene: TRBV5-1; CDR3 protein: CASSLAAVQETQYF; CDR3 DNA: TGCGCCAGCAGCTTGGCCGCTGTCCAAGAGACCCAGTACTTC
D gene: NA; clone size: NA; CDR3 length: 14; J gene: TRBJ1-5; V gene: TRBV3-1/TRBV3-2; CDR3 protein: CASSSTGRNQPQHF; CDR3 DNA: TGTGCCAGCAGCTCGACAGGACGCAATCAGCCCCAGCATTTT
D gene: NA; clone size: NA; CDR3 length: 16; J gene: TRBJ1-6; V gene: TRBV27; CDR3 protein: CASSSRFGSYNSPLHF; CDR3 DNA: TGTGCCAGCAGTTCACGGTTTGGCTCCTATAATTCACCCCTCCACTTT
D gene: TRBD1; clone size: NA; CDR3 length: 19; J gene: TRBJ2-2; V gene: TRBV3-1/TRBV3-2; CDR3 protein: CASSPYTGGVGHRTGELFF; CDR3 DNA: TGTGCCAGCAGCCCTTACACAGGGGGCGTCGGTCATCGGACCGGGGAGCTGTTTTTT
D gene: NA; clone size: NA; CDR3 length: 13; J gene: TRBJ1-2; V gene: TRBV29-1; CDR3 protein: CSVEQPRLYGYTF; CDR3 DNA: TGCAGCGTGGAACAACCTCGACTCTATGGCTACACCTTC
D gene: TRBD1; clone size: NA; CDR3 length: 13; J gene: TRBJ2-7; V gene: TRBV9; CDR3 protein: CASSVAGTGGQYF; CDR3 DNA: TGTGCCAGCAGCGTAGCTGGGACAGGGGGGCAGTACTTC
D gene: TRBD2; clone size: NA; CDR3 length: 17; J gene: TRBJ2-1; V gene: TRBV5-1; CDR3 protein: CASSLAERASGNNEQFF; CDR3 DNA: TGCGCCAGCAGCTTGGCCGAGAGGGCTAGCGGTAACAATGAGCAGTTCTTC
D gene: NA; clone size: once; CDR3 length: 17; J gene: TRBJ1-2; V gene: TRBV7-9; CDR3 protein: CASSPGHRLVLVSGYTF; CDR3 DNA: TGTGCCAGCAGCCCGGGACACAGGCTAGTACTTGTCAGTGGCTACACCTTC
D gene: NA; clone size: NA; CDR3 length: 14; J gene: TRBJ1-1; V gene: TRBV7-2; CDR3 protein: CASSVGQFSTEAFF; CDR3 DNA: TGTGCCAGCAGCGTAGGACAGTTTTCCACTGAAGCTTTCTTT
D gene: TRBD1; clone size: NA; CDR3 length: 14; J gene: TRBJ2-1; V gene: TRBV7-2; CDR3 protein: CASSRDRALDEQFF; CDR3 DNA: TGTGCCAGCAGCCGGGACAGGGCATTAGATGAGCAGTTCTTC
D gene: NA; clone size: once; CDR3 length: 16; J gene: TRBJ1-1; V gene: TRBV29-1; CDR3 protein: CSALRRDGVWDTEAFF; CDR3 DNA: TGCAGCGCCCTAAGACGGGACGGGGTATGGGACACTGAAGCTTTCTTT
D gene: TRBD1; clone size: NA; CDR3 length: 16; J gene: TRBJ1-5; V gene: TRBV19; CDR3 protein: CASSTRQGASNQPQHF; CDR3 DNA: TGTGCCAGTAGTACCCGACAGGGGGCAAGCAATCAGCCCCAGCATTTT
D gene: NA; clone size: NA; CDR3 length: 16; J gene: TRBJ1-6; V gene: TRBV23-1; CDR3 protein: CASSQFGGEGNSPLHF; CDR3 DNA: TGCGCCAGCAGTCAATTCGGAGGGGAGGGTAATTCACCCCTCCACTTT
D gene: TRBD1; clone size: NA; CDR3 length: 16; J gene: TRBJ1-4; V gene: TRBV5-1; CDR3 protein: CASSLDSGTGNEKLFF; CDR3 DNA: TGCGCCAGCAGCTTGGATAGCGGGACAGGGAATGAAAAACTGTTTTTT
D gene: NA; clone size: NA; CDR3 length: 13; J gene: TRBJ1-4; V gene: TRBV11-3; CDR3 protein: CASSPQSNEKLFF; CDR3 DNA: TGTGCCAGCAGCCCACAGAGTAATGAAAAACTGTTTTTT
D gene: NA; clone size: NA; CDR3 length: 15; J gene: TRBJ2-7; V gene: TRBV7-9; CDR3 protein: CASSLAAGTPYEQYF; CDR3 DNA: TGTGCCAGCAGCTTAGCGGCAGGGACCCCCTACGAGCAGTACTTC
D gene: NA; clone size: NA; CDR3 length: 14; J gene: TRBJ2-3; V gene: TRBV27; CDR3 protein: CATHRAESTDTQYF; CDR3 DNA: TGTGCCACCCACCGGGCCGAGAGCACAGATACGCAGTATTTT
D gene: TRBD1; clone size: NA; CDR3 length: 15; J gene: TRBJ2-7; V gene: TRBV19; CDR3 protein: CASRLKGAPYYEQYF; CDR3 DNA: TGTGCCAGTAGATTAAAGGGGGCCCCATACTACGAGCAGTACTTC
D gene: NA; clone size: once; CDR3 length: 12; J gene: TRBJ1-2; V gene: TRBV9; CDR3 protein: CASSRVDYGYTF; CDR3 DNA: TGTGCCAGCAGCAGGGTTGACTATGGCTACACCTTC